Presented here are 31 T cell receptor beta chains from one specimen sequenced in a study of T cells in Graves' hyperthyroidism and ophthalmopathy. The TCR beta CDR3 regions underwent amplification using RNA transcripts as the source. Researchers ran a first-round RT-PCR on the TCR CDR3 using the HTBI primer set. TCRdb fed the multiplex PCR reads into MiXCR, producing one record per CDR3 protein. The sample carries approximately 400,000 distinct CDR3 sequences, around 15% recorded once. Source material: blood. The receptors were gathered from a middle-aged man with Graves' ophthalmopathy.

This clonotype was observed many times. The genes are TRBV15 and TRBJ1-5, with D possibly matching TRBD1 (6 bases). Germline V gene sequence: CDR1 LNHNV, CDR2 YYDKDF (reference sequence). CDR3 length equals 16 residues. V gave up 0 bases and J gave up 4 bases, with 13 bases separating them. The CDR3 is CATSRERVGANQPQHF. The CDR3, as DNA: TGTGCCACCAGCAGAGAGCGAGTGGGGGCGAATCAGCCCCAGCATTTT.

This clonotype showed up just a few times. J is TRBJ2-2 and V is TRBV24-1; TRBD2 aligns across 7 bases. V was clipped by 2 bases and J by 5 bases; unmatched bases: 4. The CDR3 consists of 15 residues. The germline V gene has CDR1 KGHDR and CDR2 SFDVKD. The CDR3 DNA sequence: TGTGCCACCAGTGATTCGGGCGGGGGTACCGGGGAGCTGTTTTTT. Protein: CATSDSGGGTGELFF.

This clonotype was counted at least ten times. The CDR3 DNA is TGTGCCAGCAGTGAAGCTCTAGCGGGAGATAGCGGGGAGCTGTTTTTT. Translating gives CASSEALAGDSGELFF. The chain employs TRBV2 and TRBJ2-2, with 10 nucleotides matching TRBD2. The V segment lost 0 bases and the J segment 7 bases; nucleotides outside the gene matches: 5. Germline loops: CDR1 SNHLY, CDR2 FYNNEI. There are 16 residues in the CDR3.

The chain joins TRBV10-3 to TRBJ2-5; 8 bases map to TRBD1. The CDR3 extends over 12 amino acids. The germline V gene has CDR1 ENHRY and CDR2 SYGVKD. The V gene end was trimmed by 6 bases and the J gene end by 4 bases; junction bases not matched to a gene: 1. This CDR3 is CAIRQGGETQYF. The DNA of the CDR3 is TGTGCCATCAGACAGGGGGGAGAGACCCAGTACTTC.

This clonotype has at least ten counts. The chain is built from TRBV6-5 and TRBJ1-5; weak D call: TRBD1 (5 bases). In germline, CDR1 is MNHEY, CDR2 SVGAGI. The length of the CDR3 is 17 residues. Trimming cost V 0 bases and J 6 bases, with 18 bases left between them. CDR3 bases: TGTGCCAGCAGTTACTCTCCAGGGAGACACTCTGGTCAGCCCCAGCATTTT. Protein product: CASSYSPGRHSGQPQHF.

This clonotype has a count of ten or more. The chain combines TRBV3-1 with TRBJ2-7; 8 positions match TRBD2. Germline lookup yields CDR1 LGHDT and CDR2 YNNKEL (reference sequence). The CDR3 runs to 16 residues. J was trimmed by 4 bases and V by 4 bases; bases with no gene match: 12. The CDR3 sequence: CASSPPGSGSMYEQYF. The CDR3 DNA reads TGTGCCAGCAGCCCCCCTGGGAGCGGGAGCATGTACGAGCAGTACTTC.

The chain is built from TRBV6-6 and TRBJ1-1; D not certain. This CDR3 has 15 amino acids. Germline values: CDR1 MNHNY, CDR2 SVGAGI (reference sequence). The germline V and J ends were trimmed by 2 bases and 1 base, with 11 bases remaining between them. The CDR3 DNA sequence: TGTGCCAGCAGTTACGGATTCCGGGGGAACACTGAAGCTTTCTTT. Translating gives CASSYGFRGNTEAFF.

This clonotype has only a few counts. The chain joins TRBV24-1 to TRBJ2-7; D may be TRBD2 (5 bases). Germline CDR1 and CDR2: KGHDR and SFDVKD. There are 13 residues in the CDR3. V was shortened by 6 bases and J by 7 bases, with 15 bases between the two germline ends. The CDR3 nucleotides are TGTGCCACCAGTCAAGACTCTACGGGGGAGCAGTACTTC. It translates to CATSQDSTGEQYF.

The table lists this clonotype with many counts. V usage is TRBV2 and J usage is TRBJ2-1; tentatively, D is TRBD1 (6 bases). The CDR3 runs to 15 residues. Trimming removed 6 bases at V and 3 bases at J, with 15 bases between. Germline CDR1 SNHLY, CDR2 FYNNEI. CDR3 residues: CASRPPGTSYNEQFF. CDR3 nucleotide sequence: TGTGCCAGCAGGCCCCCCGGGACAAGCTACAATGAGCAGTTCTTC.

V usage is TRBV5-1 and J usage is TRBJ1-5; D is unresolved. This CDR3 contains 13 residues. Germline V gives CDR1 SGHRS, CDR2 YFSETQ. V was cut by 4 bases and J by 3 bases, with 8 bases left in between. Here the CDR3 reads CASSRDLNQPQHF. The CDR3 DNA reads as TGCGCCAGCAGCCGGGATCTCAATCAGCCCCAGCATTTT. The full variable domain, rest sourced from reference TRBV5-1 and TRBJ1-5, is KAGVTQTPRYLIKTRGQQVTLSCSPISGHRSVSWYQQTPGQGLQFLFEYFSETQRNKGNFPGRFSGRQFSNSRSEMNVSTLELGDSALYLCASSRDLNQPQHFGDGTRLSIL.

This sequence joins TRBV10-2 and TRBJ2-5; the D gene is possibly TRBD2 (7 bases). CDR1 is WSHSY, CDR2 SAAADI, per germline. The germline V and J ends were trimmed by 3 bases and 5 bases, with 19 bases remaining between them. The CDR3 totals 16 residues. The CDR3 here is CASSDGGGGRGETQYF. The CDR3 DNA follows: TGCGCCAGCAGTGACGGGGGAGGGGGAAGAGGGGAGACCCAGTACTTC.

The CDR3 sequence is CASSLDRDSYNEQFF. The CDR3 nucleotides read TGTGCCAGCAGCCTTGACAGGGACTCCTACAATGAGCAGTTCTTC. This chain joins TRBV7-2 and TRBJ2-1; 7 positions agree with TRBD1. CDR3 length: 15 residues. Germline V gene sequence: CDR1 SGHTA, CDR2 FQGNSA. The V gene end was trimmed by 5 bases and the J gene end by 0 bases; junction bases not matched to a gene: 4. The full variable domain, rest sourced from reference TRBV7-2 and TRBJ2-1, is GAGVSQSPSNKVTEKGKDVELRCDPISGHTALYWYRQSLGQGLEFLIYFQGNSAPDKSGLPSDRFSAERTGGSVSTLTIQRTQQEDSAVYLCASSLDRDSYNEQFFGPGTRLTVL.

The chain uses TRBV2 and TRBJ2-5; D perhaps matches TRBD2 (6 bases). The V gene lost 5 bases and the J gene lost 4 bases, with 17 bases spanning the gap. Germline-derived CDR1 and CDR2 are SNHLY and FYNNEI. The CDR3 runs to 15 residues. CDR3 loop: CASSNSGLFSETQYF. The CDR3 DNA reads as TGTGCCAGCAGTAATTCGGGACTCTTCTCAGAGACCCAGTACTTC.

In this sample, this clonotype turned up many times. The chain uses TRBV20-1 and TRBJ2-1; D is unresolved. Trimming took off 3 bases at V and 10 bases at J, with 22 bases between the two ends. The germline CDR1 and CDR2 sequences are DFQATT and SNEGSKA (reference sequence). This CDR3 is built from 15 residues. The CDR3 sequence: CSARAIGLHFGEQFF. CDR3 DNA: TGCAGTGCTAGGGCTATCGGCCTTCATTTTGGCGAGCAGTTCTTC.

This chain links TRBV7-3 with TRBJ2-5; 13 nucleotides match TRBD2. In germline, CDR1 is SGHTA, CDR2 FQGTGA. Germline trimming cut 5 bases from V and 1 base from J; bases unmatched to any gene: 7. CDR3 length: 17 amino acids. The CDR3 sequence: CASSPLTSGRPQETQYF. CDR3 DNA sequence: TGTGCCAGCAGCCCACTGACTAGCGGGAGGCCCCAAGAGACCCAGTACTTC.

CDR3 in amino acids: CASSDSIWRGDTQYF. The CDR3 DNA is TGTGCCAGCAGTGACTCGATTTGGCGCGGAGATACGCAGTATTTT. V usage is TRBV6-4 and J usage is TRBJ2-3; no reliable D call. Germline lookup yields CDR1 MRHNA and CDR2 SNTAGT. Trimming pared 0 bases from V and 5 bases from J, leaving 12 bases between. The length of the CDR3 is 15 residues.

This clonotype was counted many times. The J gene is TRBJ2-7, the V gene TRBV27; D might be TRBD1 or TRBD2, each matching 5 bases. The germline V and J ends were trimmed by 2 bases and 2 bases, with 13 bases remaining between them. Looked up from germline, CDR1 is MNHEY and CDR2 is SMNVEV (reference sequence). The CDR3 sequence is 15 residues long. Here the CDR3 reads CASSLSGRDPYEQYF. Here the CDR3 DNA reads TGTGCCAGCAGTTTAAGCGGCAGGGATCCCTACGAGCAGTACTTC.

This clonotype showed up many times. CDR3 DNA sequence: TGTGCCAGCTCACCACCCAGCACCGGGGAGCTGTTTTTT. Translation gives CASSPPSTGELFF. The chain is built from TRBV18 and TRBJ2-2, with D unresolved. Germline CDR1 and CDR2: KGHSH and LQKENI. The CDR3 length is 13 residues. Deletions cut 0 bases from V and 4 bases from J, with 3 bases between. Full variable domain (outside the CDR3, taken from reference TRBV18 and TRBJ2-2): NAGVMQNPRHLVRRRGQEARLRCSPMKGHSHVYWYRQLPEEGLKFMVYLQKENIIDESGMPKERFSAEFPKEGPSILRIQQVVRGDSAAYFCASSPPSTGELFFGEGSRLTVL.

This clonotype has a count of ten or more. The CDR3 sequence is CASSPQGDTDTQYF. The DNA for the CDR3 is TGTGCCAGCAGCCCACAAGGAGACACAGATACGCAGTATTTT. V usage is TRBV7-6 and J usage is TRBJ2-3; D uncertain. Germline V gene sequence: CDR1 SGHVS, CDR2 FNYEAQ. V dropped 5 bases and J dropped 2 bases, with 11 bases sitting between them. The length of the CDR3 is 14 residues.

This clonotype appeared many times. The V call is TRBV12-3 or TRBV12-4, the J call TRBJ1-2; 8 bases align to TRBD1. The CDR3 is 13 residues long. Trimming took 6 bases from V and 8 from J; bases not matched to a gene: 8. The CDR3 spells CASSVDRVGGYTF. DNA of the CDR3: TGTGCCAGCAGCGTGGACAGGGTGGGCGGCTACACCTTC.

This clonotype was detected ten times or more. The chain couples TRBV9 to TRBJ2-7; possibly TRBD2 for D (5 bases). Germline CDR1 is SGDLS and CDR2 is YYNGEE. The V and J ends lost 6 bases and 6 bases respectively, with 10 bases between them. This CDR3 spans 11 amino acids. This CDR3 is CASNSGGEQYF. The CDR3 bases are TGTGCCAGCAACAGTGGAGGCGAGCAGTACTTC.

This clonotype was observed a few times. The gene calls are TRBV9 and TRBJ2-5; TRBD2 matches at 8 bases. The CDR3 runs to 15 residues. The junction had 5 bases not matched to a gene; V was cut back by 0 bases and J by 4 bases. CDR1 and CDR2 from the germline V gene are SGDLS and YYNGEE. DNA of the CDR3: TGTGCCAGCAGCGTAGGAAGCGGGAGTGGAGAGACCCAGTACTTC. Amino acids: CASSVGSGSGETQYF.

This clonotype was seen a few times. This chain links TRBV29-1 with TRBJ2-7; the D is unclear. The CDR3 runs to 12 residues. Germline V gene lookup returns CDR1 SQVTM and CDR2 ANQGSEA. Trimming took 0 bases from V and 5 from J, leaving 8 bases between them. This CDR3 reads CSVEDLGNEQYF. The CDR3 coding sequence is TGCAGCGTTGAAGATCTGGGTAACGAGCAGTACTTC.

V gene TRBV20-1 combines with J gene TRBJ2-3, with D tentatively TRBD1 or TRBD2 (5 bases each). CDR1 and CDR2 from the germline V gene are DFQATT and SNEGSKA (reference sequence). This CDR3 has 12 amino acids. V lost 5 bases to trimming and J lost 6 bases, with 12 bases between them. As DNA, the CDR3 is TGCAGTGCTTTCCGGGACGCGGATACGCAGTATTTT. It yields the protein CSAFRDADTQYF.

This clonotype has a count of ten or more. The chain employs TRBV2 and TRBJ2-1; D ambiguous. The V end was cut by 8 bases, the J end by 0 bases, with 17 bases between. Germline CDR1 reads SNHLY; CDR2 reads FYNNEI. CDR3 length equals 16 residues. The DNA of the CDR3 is TGTGCCAGCCGCGACCTAGGCGAGAGCTCCTACAATGAGCAGTTCTTC. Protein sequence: CASRDLGESSYNEQFF. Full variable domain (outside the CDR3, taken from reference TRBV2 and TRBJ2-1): EPEVTQTPSHQVTQMGQEVILRCVPISNHLYFYWYRQILGQKVEFLVSFYNNEISEKSEIFDDQFSVERPDGSNFTLKIRSTKLEDSAMYFCASRDLGESSYNEQFFGPGTRLTVL.

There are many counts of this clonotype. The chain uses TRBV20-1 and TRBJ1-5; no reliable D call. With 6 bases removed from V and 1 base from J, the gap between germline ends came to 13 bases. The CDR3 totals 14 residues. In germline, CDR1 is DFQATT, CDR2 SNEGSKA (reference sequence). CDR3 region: CSATEASSNQPQHF. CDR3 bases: TGCAGTGCAACGGAGGCGAGCAGCAATCAGCCCCAGCATTTT.

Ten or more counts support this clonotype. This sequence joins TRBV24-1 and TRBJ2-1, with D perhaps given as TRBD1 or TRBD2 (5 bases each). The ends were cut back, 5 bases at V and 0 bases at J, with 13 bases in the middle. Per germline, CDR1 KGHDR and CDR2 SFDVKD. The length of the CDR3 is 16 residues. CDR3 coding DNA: TGTGCCACCAGTGCCCCGGGACCGAGCTCCTACAATGAGCAGTTCTTC. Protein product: CATSAPGPSSYNEQFF.

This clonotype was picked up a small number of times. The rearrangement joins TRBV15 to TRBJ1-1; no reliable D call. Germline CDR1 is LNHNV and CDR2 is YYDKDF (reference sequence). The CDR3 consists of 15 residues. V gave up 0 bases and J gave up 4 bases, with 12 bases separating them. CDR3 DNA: TGTGCCACCAGCAGAGATTGGGAAGTGGGCACTGAAGCTTTCTTT. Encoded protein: CATSRDWEVGTEAFF.

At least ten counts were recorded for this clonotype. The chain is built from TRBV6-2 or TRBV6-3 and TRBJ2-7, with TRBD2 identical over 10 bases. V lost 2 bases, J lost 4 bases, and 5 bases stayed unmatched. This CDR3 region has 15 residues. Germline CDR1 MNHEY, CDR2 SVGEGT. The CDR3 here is CASSYTSSGSYEQYF. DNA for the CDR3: TGTGCCAGCAGTTACACCTCTAGCGGGAGTTACGAGCAGTACTTC.

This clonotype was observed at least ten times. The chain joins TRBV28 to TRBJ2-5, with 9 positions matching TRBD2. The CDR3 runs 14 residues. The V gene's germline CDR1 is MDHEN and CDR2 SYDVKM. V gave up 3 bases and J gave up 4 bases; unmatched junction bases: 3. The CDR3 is CASSFVAGAETQYF. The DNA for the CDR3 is TGTGCCAGCAGTTTTGTAGCGGGGGCAGAGACCCAGTACTTC.

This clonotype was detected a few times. CDR3 sequence: CASSVRLAGVADTQYF. CDR3 nucleotide sequence: TGCGCCAGCAGCGTCCGACTAGCGGGAGTGGCAGATACGCAGTATTTT. The genes are TRBV5-1 and TRBJ2-3, with TRBD2 identical over 12 bases. J was trimmed by 4 bases and V by 4 bases; bases with no gene match: 7. Germline V CDR1 and CDR2: SGHRS, YFSETQ. The CDR3 runs 16 residues.